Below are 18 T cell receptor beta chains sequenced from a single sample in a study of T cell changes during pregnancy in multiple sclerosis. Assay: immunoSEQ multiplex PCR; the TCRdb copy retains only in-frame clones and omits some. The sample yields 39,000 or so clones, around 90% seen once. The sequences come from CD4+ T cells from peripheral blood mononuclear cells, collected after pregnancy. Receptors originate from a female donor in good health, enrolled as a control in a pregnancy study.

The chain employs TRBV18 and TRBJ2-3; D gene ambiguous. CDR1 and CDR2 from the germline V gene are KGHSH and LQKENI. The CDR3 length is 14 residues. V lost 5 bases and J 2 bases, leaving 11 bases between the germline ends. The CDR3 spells CASSTSSSTDTQYF. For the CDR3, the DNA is TGTGCCAGCTCAACATCGTCCTCCACAGATACGCAGTATTTT.

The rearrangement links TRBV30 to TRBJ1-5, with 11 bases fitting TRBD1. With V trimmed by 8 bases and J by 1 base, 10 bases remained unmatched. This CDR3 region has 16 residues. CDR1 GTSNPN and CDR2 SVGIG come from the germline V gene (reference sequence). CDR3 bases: TGTGCCGTCTCACCGGGACAGGGGGGAAGCAATCAGCCCCAGCATTTT. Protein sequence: CAVSPGQGGSNQPQHF. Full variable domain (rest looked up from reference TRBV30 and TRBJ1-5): SQTIHQWPATLVQPVGSPLSLECTVEGTSNPNLYWYRQAAGRGLQLLFYSVGIGQISSEVPQNLSASRPQDRQFILSSKKLLLSDSGFYLCAVSPGQGGSNQPQHFGDGTRLSIL.

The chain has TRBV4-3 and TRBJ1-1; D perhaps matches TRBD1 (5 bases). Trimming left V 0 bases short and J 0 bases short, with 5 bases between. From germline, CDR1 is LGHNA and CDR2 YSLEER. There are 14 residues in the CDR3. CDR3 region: CASSQDRVNTEAFF. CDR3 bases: TGCGCCAGCAGCCAAGACAGGGTGAACACTGAAGCTTTCTTT.

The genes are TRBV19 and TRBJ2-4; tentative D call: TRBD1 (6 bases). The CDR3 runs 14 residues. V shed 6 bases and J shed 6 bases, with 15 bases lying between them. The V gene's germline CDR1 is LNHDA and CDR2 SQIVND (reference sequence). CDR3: CASSSSGQLNIQYF. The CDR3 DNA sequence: TGTGCCAGTAGCTCATCGGGACAACTAAACATTCAGTACTTC.

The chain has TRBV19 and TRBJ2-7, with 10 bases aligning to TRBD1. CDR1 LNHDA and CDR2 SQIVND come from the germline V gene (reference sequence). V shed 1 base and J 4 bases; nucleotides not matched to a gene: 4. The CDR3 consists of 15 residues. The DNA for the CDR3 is TGTGCCAGTAGTATAGGGACAGGGGGTAGTTACGAGCAGTACTTC. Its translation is CASSIGTGGSYEQYF.

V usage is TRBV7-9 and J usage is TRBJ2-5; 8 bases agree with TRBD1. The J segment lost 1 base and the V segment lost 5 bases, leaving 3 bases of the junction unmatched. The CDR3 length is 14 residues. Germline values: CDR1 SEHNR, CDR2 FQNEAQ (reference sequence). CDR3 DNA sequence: TGTGCCAGCAGCCCCGGACAGGGCCAAGAGACCCAGTACTTC. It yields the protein CASSPGQGQETQYF.

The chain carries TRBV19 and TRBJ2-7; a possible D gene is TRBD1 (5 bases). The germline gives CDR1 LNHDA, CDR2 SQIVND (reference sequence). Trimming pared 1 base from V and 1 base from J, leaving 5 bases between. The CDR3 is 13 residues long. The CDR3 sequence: CASSIGQSYEQYF. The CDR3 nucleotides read TGTGCCAGTAGTATAGGACAGTCCTACGAGCAGTACTTC.

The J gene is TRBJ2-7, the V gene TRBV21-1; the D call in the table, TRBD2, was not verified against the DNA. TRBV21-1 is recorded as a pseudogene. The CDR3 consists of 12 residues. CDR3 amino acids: CASPRCSYEQYF. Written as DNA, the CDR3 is TGTGCCAGCCCGCGGTGCTCCTACGAGCAGTACTTC.

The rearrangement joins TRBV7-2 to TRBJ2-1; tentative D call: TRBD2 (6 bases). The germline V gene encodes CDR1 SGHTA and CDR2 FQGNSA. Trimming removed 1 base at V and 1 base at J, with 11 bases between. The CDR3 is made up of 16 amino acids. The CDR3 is CASSLVGGGSYNEQFF. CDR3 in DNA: TGTGCCAGCAGCTTAGTGGGGGGTGGTTCCTACAATGAGCAGTTCTTC.

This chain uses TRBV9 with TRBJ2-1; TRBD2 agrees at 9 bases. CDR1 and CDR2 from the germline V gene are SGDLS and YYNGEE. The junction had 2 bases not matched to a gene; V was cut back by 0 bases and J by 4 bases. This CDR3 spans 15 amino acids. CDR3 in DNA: TGTGCCAGCAGCGTAGGTAGCGGGGGTTACAATGAGCAGTTCTTC. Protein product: CASSVGSGGYNEQFF.

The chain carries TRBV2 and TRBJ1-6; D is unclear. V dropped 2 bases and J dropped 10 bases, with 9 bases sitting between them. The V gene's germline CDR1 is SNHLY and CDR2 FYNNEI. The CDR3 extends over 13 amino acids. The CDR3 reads CASSEKEGSPLHF. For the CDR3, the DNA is TGTGCCAGCAGTGAAAAGGAGGGCTCACCCCTCCACTTT.

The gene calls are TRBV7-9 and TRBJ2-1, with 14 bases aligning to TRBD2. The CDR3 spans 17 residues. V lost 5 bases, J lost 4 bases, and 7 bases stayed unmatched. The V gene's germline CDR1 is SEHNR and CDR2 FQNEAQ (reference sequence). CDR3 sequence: CASSPGGLAGVYNEQFF. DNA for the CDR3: TGTGCCAGCAGCCCCGGGGGACTAGCGGGAGTATACAATGAGCAGTTCTTC.

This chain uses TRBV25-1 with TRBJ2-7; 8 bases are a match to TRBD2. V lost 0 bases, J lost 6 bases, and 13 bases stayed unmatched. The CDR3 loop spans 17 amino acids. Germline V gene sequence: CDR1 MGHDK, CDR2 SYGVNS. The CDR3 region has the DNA TGTGCCAGCAGTGAATATGGGGGCGGGAGGAGCAATTTCGAGCAGTACTTC. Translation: CASSEYGGGRSNFEQYF.

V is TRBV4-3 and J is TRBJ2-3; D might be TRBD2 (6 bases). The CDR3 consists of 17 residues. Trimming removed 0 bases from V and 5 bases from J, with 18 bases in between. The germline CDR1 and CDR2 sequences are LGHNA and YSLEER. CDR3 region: CASSQDRPGLWEDTQYF. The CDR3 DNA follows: TGCGCCAGCAGCCAAGACCGTCCGGGACTCTGGGAAGATACGCAGTATTTT.

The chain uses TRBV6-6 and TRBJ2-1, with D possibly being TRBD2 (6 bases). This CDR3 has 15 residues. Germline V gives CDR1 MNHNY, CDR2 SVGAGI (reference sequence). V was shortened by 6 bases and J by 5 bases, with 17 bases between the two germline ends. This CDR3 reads CASSPQGSGNNEQFF. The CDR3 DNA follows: TGTGCCAGCAGCCCCCAGGGTAGCGGCAACAATGAGCAGTTCTTC.

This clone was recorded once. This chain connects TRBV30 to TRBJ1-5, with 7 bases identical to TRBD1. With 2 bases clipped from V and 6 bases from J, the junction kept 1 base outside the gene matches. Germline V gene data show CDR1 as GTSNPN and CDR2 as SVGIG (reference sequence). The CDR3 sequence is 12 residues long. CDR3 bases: TGTGCCTGGAGTAGGGGGCCTCAGCCCCAGCATTTT. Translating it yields CAWSRGPQPQHF.

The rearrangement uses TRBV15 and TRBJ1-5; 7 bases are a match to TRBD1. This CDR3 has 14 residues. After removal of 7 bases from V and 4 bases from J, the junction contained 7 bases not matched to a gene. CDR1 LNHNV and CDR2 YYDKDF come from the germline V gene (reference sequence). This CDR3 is CATTPDRENQPQHF. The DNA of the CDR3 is TGTGCCACCACACCAGACAGGGAGAATCAGCCCCAGCATTTT.

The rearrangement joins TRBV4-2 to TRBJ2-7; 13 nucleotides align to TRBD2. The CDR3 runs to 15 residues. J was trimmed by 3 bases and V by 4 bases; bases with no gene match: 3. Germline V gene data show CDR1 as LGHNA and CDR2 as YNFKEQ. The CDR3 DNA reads TGTGCCAGCAGCCCGGGACTAGCGGGGAACTACGAGCAGTACTTC. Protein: CASSPGLAGNYEQYF.